This TCR beta chain appears in the sequencing data of a study of blood T cell repertoires in COVID-19. On the study more broadly: Sites in the United States, Italy and Spain provided acute and convalescent COVID-19 samples. Sample material is recorded as cDNA or gDNA derived from T cells, B-cell-depleted T cells, or PBMCs.

The germline CDR1 and CDR2 sequences are SGHVS and FQNEAQ. With 3 bases removed from V and 3 bases from J, the gap between germline ends came to 9 bases. The CDR3 covers 14 residues. Per the authors' pipeline: Quantification of nucleated cells was approximated via reference gene primer amplification. TCRdb's copy holds only in-frame clones and misses some; the assay was immunoSEQ multiplex PCR. That table is the source of V, J and clone size, and D and trimming were worked out from the DNA. Among over 150,000 clones, about 86% were seen once, and the ten largest hold roughly 7%. The receptor's source is a man between 45 and 60 years old with active or convalescent COVID-19. This chain joins TRBV7-8 and TRBJ1-5, with D tentatively TRBD1 (6 bases). Sequencing input: peripheral blood. Here the CDR3 DNA reads TGTGCCAGCAGCTTGGGGGCGCCCAATCAGCCCCAGCATTTT. Protein: CASSLGAPNQPQHF.